The 19 T cell receptor beta chains below come from one sample, sequenced in a study of cytomegalovirus exposure and HLA in healthy donors. Primers included in the PCR were 60 Vbeta and 13 Jbeta primers. Profiling relied on immunoSEQ multiplex PCR, and the TCRdb table lists in-frame clones only, not all of them. In the table there are 70,000 to 90,000 clones, under 80% of which are singletons. Sequenced material: PBMCs. The receptors originated from a man between 60 and 75 years old in good health and CMV-seropositive.

The J gene is TRBJ1-1, the V gene TRBV4-2; 7 nucleotides agree with TRBD1. The germline V gene has CDR1 LGHNA and CDR2 YNFKEQ. The CDR3 is made up of 15 amino acids. V shed 5 bases, J shed 0 bases, and the junction held 6 bases outside the gene matches. CDR3 sequence (DNA): TGTGCCAGCAGCTCACCGGGACAGCTGAACACTGAAGCTTTCTTT. Protein: CASSSPGQLNTEAFF.

This chain uses TRBV4-2 with TRBJ2-7; 11 bases are a match to TRBD1. Losses at the gene ends were 0 bases for V and 2 bases for J; bases not matched to a gene: 3. This CDR3 spans 16 amino acids. Germline assignment: CDR1 LGHNA and CDR2 YNFKEQ. In DNA form, the CDR3 reads TGTGCCAGCAGCCAAGATTGGGGACAGGGGGCCTACGAGCAGTACTTC. This sequence encodes CASSQDWGQGAYEQYF.

The chain employs TRBV5-1 and TRBJ1-4, with 7 bases lining up with TRBD1. Germline CDR1 and CDR2: SGHRS and YFSETQ. The trim removed 0 bases at V and 7 bases at J, leaving 9 bases unmatched. This CDR3 contains 16 residues. CDR3 region: CASSLAGQGEGEKLFF. The CDR3 nucleotides read TGCGCCAGCAGCTTGGCAGGGCAGGGGGAAGGTGAAAAACTGTTTTTT.

This clone occurred a few times. This chain links TRBV25-1 with TRBJ1-1; perhaps TRBD1 as D (6 bases). CDR3 length: 15 residues. Germline CDR1 is MGHDK and CDR2 is SYGVNS. Trimming removed 5 bases at V and 3 bases at J, with 16 bases between. CDR3 sequence: CASSNEGGPDTEAFF. DNA for the CDR3: TGTGCCAGCAGTAACGAGGGGGGGCCCGACACTGAAGCTTTCTTT. Using reference TRBV25-1 and TRBJ1-1 for the parts outside the CDR3, the full variable domain is EADIYQTPRYLVIGTGKKITLECSQTMGHDKMYWYQQDPGMELHLIHYSYGVNSTEKGDLSSESTVSRIRTEHFPLTLESARPSHTSQYLCASSNEGGPDTEAFFGQGTRLTVV.

V is TRBV6-5 and J is TRBJ2-1; TRBD1 matches at 9 bases. The V gene's germline CDR1 is MNHEY and CDR2 SVGAGI. The CDR3 is 13 residues long. With 7 bases clipped from V and 7 bases from J, the junction kept 5 bases outside the gene matches. The CDR3 sequence: CASKRQGGNEQFF. Written as DNA, the CDR3 is TGTGCCAGCAAACGACAGGGGGGGAATGAGCAGTTCTTC.

The genes are TRBV28 and TRBJ2-1; TRBD2 matches at 13 bases. Germline V CDR1 and CDR2: MDHEN, SYDVKM. Trimming removed 5 bases from V and 5 bases from J; junction bases left unmatched: 3. The length of the CDR3 is 15 residues. In nucleotides, the CDR3 is TGTGCCAGCAGTGTGGGGACTAGCGGGAACAATGAGCAGTTCTTC. Encoded protein: CASSVGTSGNNEQFF. The full variable domain, in which reference TRBV28 and TRBJ2-1 provide the parts outside the CDR3, is DVKVTQSSRYLVKRTGEKVFLECVQDMDHENMFWYRQDPGLGLRLIYFSYDVKMKEKGDIPEGYSVSREKKERFSLILESASTNQTSMYLCASSVGTSGNNEQFFGPGTRLTVL.

The chain recombines TRBV15 with TRBJ2-1, with D unclear. V was clipped by 8 bases and J by 4 bases, with 6 bases between them. The CDR3 is made up of 11 amino acids. Germline CDR1 is LNHNV and CDR2 is YYDKDF (reference sequence). Here the CDR3 reads CATEVYNEQFF. CDR3 sequence (DNA): TGTGCCACCGAGGTTTACAATGAGCAGTTCTTC.

V and J are TRBV7-2 and TRBJ2-5, with D perhaps TRBD2 (5 bases). The V end lost 5 bases, the J end lost 5 bases, and 21 bases lay between the germline ends. The CDR3 has 16 amino acids. Per germline, CDR1 SGHTA and CDR2 FQGNSA. CDR3 residues: CASSGQAGARFETQYF. CDR3 nucleotides: TGTGCCAGCAGCGGCCAGGCGGGCGCCCGTTTTGAGACCCAGTACTTC.

Here the CDR3 DNA reads TGTGCCAGCAGCTTCACAGGGTACTATAATTCACCCCTCCACTTT. It encodes CASSFTGYYNSPLHF. V gene TRBV7-2 combines with J gene TRBJ1-6; D is perhaps TRBD1 (6 bases). The CDR3 runs to 15 residues. V was pared by 3 bases and J by 3 bases, with 9 bases between. Germline V gives CDR1 SGHTA, CDR2 FQGNSA.

V is TRBV19 and J is TRBJ2-7, with D possibly TRBD1 on 5 matching bases. Trimming left V 0 bases short and J 2 bases short, with 17 bases between. The CDR3 is 17 amino acids. Germline lookup yields CDR1 LNHDA and CDR2 SQIVND (reference sequence). In nucleotides, the CDR3 is TGTGCCAGTAGTATAGATCATGGGGCAGTTCTACCCTACGAGCAGTACTTC. Translated: CASSIDHGAVLPYEQYF.

This rearrangement joins TRBV7-2 to TRBJ2-7; tentatively, D is TRBD1 (6 bases). Per germline, CDR1 SGHTA and CDR2 FQGNSA. V lost 5 bases, J lost 3 bases, and 17 bases lay in between. The CDR3 runs to 15 residues. In DNA, the CDR3 is TGTGCCAGCAGCATATCCGTAGGGGGTAACTACGAGCAGTACTTC. As protein: CASSISVGGNYEQYF.

The chain employs TRBV18 and TRBJ1-5, with TRBD1 matching 7 bases. After removal of 3 bases from V and 0 bases from J, the junction contained 8 bases not matched to a gene. The CDR3 has 17 residues. Germline V gene lookup returns CDR1 KGHSH and CDR2 LQKENI. The CDR3 DNA reads as TGTGCCAGCTCACCGAATCCGGGACAGTATAGCAATCAGCCCCAGCATTTT. It specifies CASSPNPGQYSNQPQHF.

The rearrangement links TRBV7-9 to TRBJ2-7, with 9 bases aligning to TRBD1. The length of the CDR3 is 18 residues. In germline, CDR1 is SEHNR, CDR2 FQNEAQ (reference sequence). Germline trimming cut 3 bases from V and 2 bases from J; bases unmatched to any gene: 14. In DNA, the CDR3 is TGTGCCAGCAGCTTTCCGGACAGGGGTTTAGGAGGGCCCTACGAGCAGTACTTC. It translates to CASSFPDRGLGGPYEQYF.

CDR3 residues: CASSHGTVNQPQHF. CDR3 coding DNA: TGTGCCAGCAGCCATGGGACAGTTAATCAGCCCCAGCATTTT. V usage is TRBV7-2 and J usage is TRBJ1-5; 7 bases map to TRBD1. The CDR3 length is 14 residues. The germline V gene has CDR1 SGHTA and CDR2 FQGNSA. V lost 5 bases, J lost 4 bases, and 5 bases stayed unmatched.

Worth noting for this clone: This sample includes further DNA sequences coding for the same CDR3. This chain joins TRBV25-1 and TRBJ1-1, with no clear D. From germline, CDR1 is MGHDK and CDR2 SYGVNS. The CDR3 contains 14 residues. The ends were cut back, 3 bases at V and 0 bases at J, with 8 bases in the middle. CDR3 nucleotide sequence: TGTGCCAGCAGTGAGGCAGGAATGAACACTGAAGCTTTCTTT. Amino acid sequence: CASSEAGMNTEAFF.

In its sample, this clone was seen a few times. This chain joins TRBV19 and TRBJ2-2; TRBD1 is a possible D gene (5 bases). This CDR3 has 14 amino acids. Trimming cost V 6 bases and J 0 bases, with 8 bases left between them. Germline V CDR1 and CDR2: LNHDA, SQIVND (reference sequence). DNA for the CDR3: TGTGCCAGTAGGCAGGGCGCGAACACCGGGGAGCTGTTTTTT. Its translation is CASRQGANTGELFF.

This rearrangement joins TRBV7-2 to TRBJ1-2, with 9 nucleotides matching TRBD1. In germline, CDR1 is SGHTA, CDR2 FQGNSA. The V and J ends lost 5 bases and 7 bases, in that order; junction bases with no gene match: 17. The CDR3 is 17 amino acids. The CDR3 nucleotides are TGTGCCAGCAGCCCCGGGACAGGGCCCCTTAGGCCGGGTGGCTACACCTTC. This codes for CASSPGTGPLRPGGYTF.

The chain couples TRBV19 to TRBJ1-5, with a tentative D call TRBD1 (5 bases). V dropped 7 bases and J dropped 5 bases, with 24 bases sitting between them. Germline V gene lookup returns CDR1 LNHDA and CDR2 SQIVND (reference sequence). The CDR3 runs to 17 residues. CDR3 nucleotide sequence: TGTGCCAGTAAAAGGGACTACGGCAGAAGCAATTATCAGCCCCAGCATTTT. This sequence encodes CASKRDYGRSNYQPQHF. Together with reference TRBV19 and TRBJ1-5, the CDR3 gives the full variable domain: DGGITQSPKYLFRKEGQNVTLSCEQNLNHDAMYWYRQDPGQGLRLIYYSQIVNDFQKGDIAEGYSVSREKKESFPLTVTSAQKNPTAFYLCASKRDYGRSNYQPQHFGDGTRLSIL.

V and J are TRBV7-2 and TRBJ1-2, with D uncertain. The V gene lost 5 bases and the J gene lost 8 bases, with 12 bases spanning the gap. Germline loops: CDR1 SGHTA, CDR2 FQGNSA. This CDR3 contains 12 residues. CDR3 sequence: CASSTPTEGYTF. The CDR3 DNA sequence: TGTGCCAGCAGCACCCCAACAGAGGGCTACACCTTC.